The 29 T cell receptor beta chains reported below all come from one sample, sequenced in a study of brain T cells in children with intractable seizures. Time point reported: blood from clinic visit 5 months post-surgery; TSC patient then seizure free. TCRdb keeps only in-frame clones here, not all; method: immunoSEQ multiplex PCR. The repertoire holds 340,000 or so clones, with roughly 93% as singletons. The sequences come from peripheral blood, collected less than 6 months after surgery. These receptor sequences come from a boy under two years old with tuberous sclerosis and intractable seizures.

The V and J genes are TRBV14 and TRBJ2-2; possibly TRBD1 or TRBD2 for D (5 bases each). Trimming removed 2 bases at V and 0 bases at J, with 13 bases between. CDR3 length: 17 residues. Germline V gene lookup returns CDR1 SGHDN and CDR2 FVKESK. CDR3 in amino acids: CASSQIRGGTNTGELFF. For the CDR3, the DNA is TGTGCCAGCAGCCAAATCCGGGGCGGAACGAACACCGGGGAGCTGTTTTTT.

The chain recombines TRBV9 with TRBJ1-4; possible D gene TRBD1, 5 bases. This CDR3 comprises 15 residues. CDR1 and CDR2 (germline): SGDLS, YYNGEE. V shed 0 bases and J shed 7 bases, with 13 bases lying between them. CDR3 sequence: CASSVVGVSGEKLFF. CDR3 nucleotides: TGTGCCAGCAGCGTAGTAGGGGTCAGTGGTGAAAAACTGTTTTTT.

The J gene is TRBJ1-3, the V gene TRBV11-2, with D unresolved. In germline, CDR1 is SGHAT, CDR2 FQNNGV. The CDR3 loop spans 14 amino acids. Trimming left V 2 bases short and J 3 bases short, with 8 bases between. CDR3 sequence: CASSLSGFGNTIYF. In DNA form, the CDR3 reads TGTGCCAGCAGCTTATCAGGTTTTGGAAACACCATATATTTT.

The sample holds one count of this clone. The V call is TRBV2, the J call TRBJ1-4; D not resolved. The CDR3 extends over 13 amino acids. The germline CDR1 and CDR2 sequences are SNHLY and FYNNEI. Trimming removed 7 bases at V and 5 bases at J, with 11 bases between. The CDR3 loop reads CASKEALNEKLFF. As DNA, the CDR3 is TGTGCCAGCAAGGAGGCGCTAAATGAAAAACTGTTTTTT.

Concerning this clone: Germline and junction disagree at one end, which may indicate a read error. This sequence joins TRBV7-7 and TRBJ2-1; TRBD2 aligns across 8 bases. There are 16 residues in the CDR3. Germline values: CDR1 SSHAT, CDR2 FNYEAQ (reference sequence). The CDR3 region is CASSLGWTSRRDEQFF. The CDR3, as DNA: TGTGCTAGCAGCTTGGGATGGACTAGCCGACGCGATGAGCAGTTCTTC.

The chain employs TRBV5-1 and TRBJ2-2, with TRBD2 as a possible D gene (6 bases). The CDR3 length is 11 residues. The germline gives CDR1 SGHRS, CDR2 YFSETQ. Trimming took off 7 bases at V and 8 bases at J, with 9 bases between the two ends. The CDR3, as DNA: TGCGCCAGCGGAGGAGGGGGGGAGCTGTTTTTT. This translates into CASGGGGELFF.

The V and J genes are TRBV27 and TRBJ2-1; D not resolved. Germline V CDR1 and CDR2: MNHEY, SMNVEV (reference sequence). The CDR3 is made up of 15 amino acids. Trimming pared 2 bases from V and 0 bases from J, leaving 8 bases between. CDR3 sequence: CASSLRHFSYNEQFF. CDR3 bases: TGTGCCAGCAGTTTAAGGCATTTCTCCTACAATGAGCAGTTCTTC.

V gene TRBV6-5 combines with J gene TRBJ2-7; the D gene is possibly TRBD2 (5 bases). Germline V gene data show CDR1 as MNHEY and CDR2 as SVGAGI. The CDR3 length is 13 residues. V lost 4 bases and J 0 bases, leaving 7 bases between the germline ends. The CDR3 DNA follows: TGTGCCAGCAGTTTGGGAGCCTCCTACGAGCAGTACTTC. Protein: CASSLGASYEQYF.

This chain connects TRBV6-2 or TRBV6-3 to TRBJ2-5; 10 bases align to TRBD2. J gave up 1 base and V 0 bases, and 14 bases lay outside the gene matches. CDR3 size: 20 residues. Per germline, CDR1 MNHEY and CDR2 SVGEGT. The chain's CDR3 is CASSYSTTGLAGEPQETQYF. Written as DNA, the CDR3 is TGTGCCAGCAGTTACTCGACGACCGGGCTAGCGGGAGAGCCCCAAGAGACCCAGTACTTC.

The rearrangement uses TRBV11-3 and TRBJ1-3; D unclear. The germline gives CDR1 SGHNT, CDR2 YENEEA. The length of the CDR3 is 12 residues. V was trimmed by 5 bases and J by 4 bases, leaving 6 bases between them. CDR3 nucleotides: TGTGCCAGCAGCCAGGAGGGAAACACCATATATTTT. The encoded protein is CASSQEGNTIYF.

The rearrangement joins TRBV4-1 to TRBJ2-7; 12 nucleotides align to TRBD1. The CDR3 covers 17 residues. The V gene's germline CDR1 is MGHRA and CDR2 YSYEKL. Losses at the gene ends were 1 base for V and 6 bases for J; bases not matched to a gene: 10. As DNA, the CDR3 is TGCGCCAGCAGCCAAGCTATCCCCGGGACAGGGGGCGCCGAGCAGTACTTC. Residues: CASSQAIPGTGGAEQYF.

V is TRBV12-3 or TRBV12-4 and J is TRBJ1-2; D remains ambiguous. Trimming removed 5 bases from V and 8 bases from J, with 15 bases in between. The CDR3 spans 13 residues. The CDR3 DNA is TGTGCCAGCAGTCTGGGAGGGAATGGAGGCTACACCTTC. It codes for CASSLGGNGGYTF.

The rearrangement uses TRBV6-5 and TRBJ2-7; no firm D call. Germline CDR1 is MNHEY and CDR2 is SVGAGI. Trimming left V 7 bases short and J 1 base short, with 8 bases between. CDR3 length: 12 amino acids. The CDR3 is CASTDGSYEQYF. CDR3 DNA sequence: TGTGCCAGCACCGACGGTTCCTACGAGCAGTACTTC.

V and J are TRBV13 and TRBJ2-1; 7 nucleotides line up with TRBD1. Germline V lookup: CDR1 PRHDT, CDR2 FYEKMQ (reference sequence). Trimming took 1 base from V and 6 from J; bases not matched to a gene: 12. The CDR3 sequence is 17 residues long. The CDR3 DNA follows: TGTGCCAGCAGCTTAGAAGGCCGGGACAGCAAGGGCAATGAGCAGTTCTTC. It is translated as CASSLEGRDSKGNEQFF.

The chain has TRBV11-1 and TRBJ2-2, with 10 bases lining up with TRBD2. Per the germline V gene, CDR1 is SGHAT and CDR2 is FQDESV (reference sequence). This CDR3 has 16 amino acids. V shed 5 bases and J 6 bases; nucleotides not matched to a gene: 9. Here the CDR3 reads CASSPMSGRAAGELFF. The CDR3 DNA follows: TGTGCCAGCAGCCCCATGAGCGGGAGGGCGGCCGGGGAGCTGTTTTTT.

The chain combines TRBV28 with TRBJ2-7; D ambiguous. Germline V gene sequence: CDR1 MDHEN, CDR2 SYDVKM. The CDR3 covers 15 residues. V lost 6 bases and J 1 base, leaving 16 bases between the germline ends. The CDR3 here is CASRPWQVGSYEQYF. Here the CDR3 DNA reads TGTGCCAGCAGACCTTGGCAGGTCGGGTCCTACGAGCAGTACTTC.

V usage is TRBV5-4 and J usage is TRBJ1-4; maybe TRBD1 (5 bases). The CDR3 has 15 amino acids. CDR1 is SGHNT and CDR2 is YYREEE in the germline V gene (reference sequence). Trimming pared 3 bases from V and 7 bases from J, leaving 16 bases between. This chain's CDR3 is CASSSWGYGSEKLFF. The CDR3 coding sequence is TGTGCCAGCAGCTCGTGGGGGTATGGGAGTGAAAAACTGTTTTTT.

This clone was counted a single time. One end of the junction is discordant with germline, which a read error may explain. The chain links TRBV15 to TRBJ2-7, with D tentatively TRBD1 (6 bases). CDR3 length: 15 amino acids. Germline V CDR1 and CDR2: LNHNV, YYDKDF (reference sequence). CDR3 loop: CATSRINRLGTPAAF. The CDR3 DNA follows: TGTGCCACCAGCAGAATTAATCGTTTGGGGACACCAGCTGCCTTC. Full variable domain (outside the CDR3, taken from reference TRBV15 and TRBJ2-7): DAMVIQNPRYQVTQFGKPVTLSCSQTLNHNVMYWYQQKSSQAPKLLFHYYDKDFNNEADTPDNFQSRRPNTSFCFLDIRSPGLGDTAMYLCATSRINRLGTPAAFGPGTRLTVT.

V usage is TRBV2 and J usage is TRBJ1-1; D gene uncertain. Germline V CDR1 and CDR2: SNHLY, FYNNEI. This CDR3 spans 14 amino acids. V lost 8 bases and J 2 bases, leaving 15 bases between the germline ends. CDR3 bases: TGTGCCAGCTTGTCATCGGGATTTAACACTGAAGCTTTCTTT. It is translated as CASLSSGFNTEAFF.

The rearrangement uses TRBV6-2 or TRBV6-3 and TRBJ1-5, with a tentative D call TRBD1 (5 bases). This CDR3 has 16 amino acids. V lost 2 bases and J lost 9, with 20 bases in between. CDR1 and CDR2 from the germline V gene are MNHEY and SVGEGT. This chain's CDR3 is CASSYTLGTDPWPQHF. In DNA form, the CDR3 reads TGTGCCAGCAGTTACACTTTGGGGACGGACCCATGGCCCCAGCATTTT.

On this clone itself: Given a much more abundant clone one base away, this may be a read error. The chain couples TRBV11-3 to TRBJ1-3; possibly TRBD1 for D (5 bases). Germline V gene sequence: CDR1 SGHNT, CDR2 YENEEA. CDR3 size: 15 residues. Trimming took 1 base from V and 0 from J, leaving 7 bases between them. The CDR3 DNA is TGTGCCAGCAGCTTAGGGGGGACCTCTGGAAACACCATATATTTT. It translates to CASSLGGTSGNTIYF. The complete variable domain, with remaining parts taken from reference TRBV11-3 and TRBJ1-3, reads EAGVVQSPRYKIIEKKQPVAFWCNPISGHNTLYWYLQNLGQGPELLIRYENEEAVDDSQLPKDRFSAERLKGVDSTLKIQPAELGDSAVYLCASSLGGTSGNTIYFGEGSWLTVV.

The chain combines TRBV27 with TRBJ2-2, with D maybe TRBD1 (6 bases). This CDR3 region has 15 residues. Trimming cost V 4 bases and J 1 base, with 10 bases left between them. Germline V gene data show CDR1 as MNHEY and CDR2 as SMNVEV (reference sequence). The CDR3 protein is CASSSTDRNTGELFF. CDR3 nucleotides: TGTGCCAGCAGTTCTACGGACAGGAACACCGGGGAGCTGTTTTTT.

V is TRBV7-4 and J is TRBJ1-2; no definite D call. CDR1 and CDR2 from the germline V gene are SGHVT and SQSDAQ. The V gene lost 7 bases and the J gene lost 4 bases, with 13 bases spanning the gap. The length of the CDR3 is 13 residues. The CDR3 sequence: CASTPQWGYGYTF. Here the CDR3 DNA reads TGTGCCAGCACCCCACAGTGGGGCTATGGCTACACCTTC.

V gene TRBV7-3 combines with J gene TRBJ2-2; TRBD2 might be the D (6 bases). V was cut by 2 bases and J by 2 bases, with 12 bases left in between. Germline assignment: CDR1 SGHTA and CDR2 FQGTGA. This CDR3 has 16 amino acids. The CDR3 region has the DNA TGTGCCAGCAGCTTACGGGGGAGGCCAAACACCGGGGAGCTGTTTTTT. The encoded protein is CASSLRGRPNTGELFF.

The chain combines TRBV19 with TRBJ2-1; perhaps TRBD2 as D (6 bases). There are 15 residues in the CDR3. Germline V lookup: CDR1 LNHDA, CDR2 SQIVND (reference sequence). Trimming took off 1 base at V and 10 bases at J, with 17 bases between the two ends. CDR3 in DNA: TGTGCCAGTAGTATAGTTTCGGCTAGCGCAGGAGAGCAGTTCTTC. Its translation: CASSIVSASAGEQFF.

The chain carries TRBV21-1 and TRBJ1-2. TRBV21-1 is reported as a pseudogene. CDR3 length equals 15 residues. The CDR3 here is CASSPPDGANYGYTF. The CDR3 nucleotides read TGTGCCAGCAGCCCCCCGGACGGCGCTAACTATGGCTACACCTTC.

The chain recombines TRBV6-5 with TRBJ2-5; D gene unclear. CDR1 and CDR2 (germline): MNHEY, SVGAGI. The CDR3 runs to 13 residues. The V gene lost 5 bases and the J gene lost 5 bases, with 12 bases spanning the gap. The CDR3 DNA reads as TGTGCCAGCAGTCCACGGAGAGAGGAGACCCAGTACTTC. Protein: CASSPRREETQYF.

V and J are TRBV9 and TRBJ2-1, with 8 bases matching TRBD2. CDR1 and CDR2 from the germline V gene are SGDLS and YYNGEE. Losses at the gene ends were 4 bases for V and 4 bases for J; bases not matched to a gene: 10. The CDR3 has 16 amino acids. The CDR3, as DNA: TGTGCCAGCAGCACACAATTTACTAGCGGATACAATGAGCAGTTCTTC. It yields the protein CASSTQFTSGYNEQFF.

The chain links TRBV19 to TRBJ1-5; D is unresolved. Germline CDR1 is LNHDA and CDR2 is SQIVND (reference sequence). The CDR3 runs to 16 residues. V was trimmed by 4 bases and J by 0 bases, leaving 13 bases between them. This CDR3 is CASSKIGTLSNQPQHF. The DNA of the CDR3 is TGTGCCAGTAGTAAAATTGGCACCCTTAGCAATCAGCCCCAGCATTTT.